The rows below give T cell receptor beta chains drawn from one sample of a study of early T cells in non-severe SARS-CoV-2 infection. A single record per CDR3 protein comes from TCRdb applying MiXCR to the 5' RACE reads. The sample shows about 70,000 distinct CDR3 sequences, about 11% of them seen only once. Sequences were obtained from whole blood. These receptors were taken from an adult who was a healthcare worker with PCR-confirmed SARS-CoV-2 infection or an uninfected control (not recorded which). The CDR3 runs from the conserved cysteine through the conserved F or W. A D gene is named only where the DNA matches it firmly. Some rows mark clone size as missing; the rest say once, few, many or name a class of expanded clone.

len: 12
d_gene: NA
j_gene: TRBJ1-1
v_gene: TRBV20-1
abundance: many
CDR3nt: TGCAGTGCGAAAAAGGGGGGAACTGAAGCTTTCTTT
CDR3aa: CSAKKGGTEAFF

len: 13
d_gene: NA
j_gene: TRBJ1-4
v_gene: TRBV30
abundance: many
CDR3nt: TGTGCCGGGAGACAGACAACTAATGAAAAACTGTTTTTT
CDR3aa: CAGRQTTNEKLFF

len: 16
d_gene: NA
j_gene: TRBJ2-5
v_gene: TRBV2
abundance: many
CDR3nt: TGTGCCAGCAGTGCCCCAGCAGGCGCGGTCCAAGAGACCCAGTACTTC
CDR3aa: CASSAPAGAVQETQYF

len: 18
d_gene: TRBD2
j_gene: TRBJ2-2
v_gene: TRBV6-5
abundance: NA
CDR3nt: TGTGCCAGCAGCCAACCGGCCCGACTAGCGGGGAAGAGCGGGGAGCTGTTTTTT
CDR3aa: CASSQPARLAGKSGELFF

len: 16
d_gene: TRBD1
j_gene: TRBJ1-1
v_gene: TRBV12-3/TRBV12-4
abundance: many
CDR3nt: TGTGCCAGCAGTTTACGTCAGGGGGCGTTCGGCACTGAAGCTTTCTTT
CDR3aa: CASSLRQGAFGTEAFF

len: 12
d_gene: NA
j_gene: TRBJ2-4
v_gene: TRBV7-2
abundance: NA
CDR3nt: TGTGCCAGCAGCTCAACCCGGGATCTTCAGTACTTC
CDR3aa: CASSSTRDLQYF

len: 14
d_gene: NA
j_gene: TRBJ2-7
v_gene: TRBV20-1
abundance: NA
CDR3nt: TGCAGTGCTAGAATTGGGGCCGCCATCGACGAGCAGTACTTC
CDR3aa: CSARIGAAIDEQYF

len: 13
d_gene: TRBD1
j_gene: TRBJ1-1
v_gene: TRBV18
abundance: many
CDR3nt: TGTGCCAGCTCTCTAGACAGGGGCGGTGAAGCTTTCTTT
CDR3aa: CASSLDRGGEAFF

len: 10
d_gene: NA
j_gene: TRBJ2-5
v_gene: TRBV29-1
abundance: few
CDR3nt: TGCAGCTTTGGCGGGGAGACCCAGTACTTC
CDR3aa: CSFGGETQYF

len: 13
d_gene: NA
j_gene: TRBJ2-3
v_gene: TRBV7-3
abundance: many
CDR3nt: TGTGCCAGCAGCCCAGCTTTGGCAGATACGCAGTATTTT
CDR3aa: CASSPALADTQYF

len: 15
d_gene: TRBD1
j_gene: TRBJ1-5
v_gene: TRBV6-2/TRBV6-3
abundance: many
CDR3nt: TGTGCCAGCAGTTTCCGGGACAGGGAGGATCAGCCCCAGCATTTT
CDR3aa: CASSFRDREDQPQHF

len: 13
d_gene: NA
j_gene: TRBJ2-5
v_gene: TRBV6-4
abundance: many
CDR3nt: TGTGCCAGCAGTGTGCAGGGGGGAGAGACCCAGTACTTC
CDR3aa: CASSVQGGETQYF

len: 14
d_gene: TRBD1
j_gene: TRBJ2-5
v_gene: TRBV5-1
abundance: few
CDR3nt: TGCGCCAGCACCACACAGGGGGTCCAAGAGACCCAGTACTTC
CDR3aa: CASTTQGVQETQYF

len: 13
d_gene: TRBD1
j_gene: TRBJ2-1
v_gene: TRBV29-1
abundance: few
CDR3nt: TGCAGCGTGTCGACAGGGATAGGGGGTGAGCAGTTCTTC
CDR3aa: CSVSTGIGGEQFF

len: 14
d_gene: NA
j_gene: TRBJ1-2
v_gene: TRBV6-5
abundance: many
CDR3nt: TGTGCCAGCAGTTTCGACAGGAGCGACTATGGCTACACCTTC
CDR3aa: CASSFDRSDYGYTF

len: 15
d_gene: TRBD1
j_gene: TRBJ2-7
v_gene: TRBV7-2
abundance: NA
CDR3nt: TGTGCCAGCAGCTTGGACGGGACAGAACAACGGAGGAGGTACTTC
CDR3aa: CASSLDGTEQRRRYF

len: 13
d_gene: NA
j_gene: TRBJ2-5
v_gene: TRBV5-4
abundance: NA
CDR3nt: TGTGCCAGCAGCGGGACGGAACAAGAGACCCAGTACTTC
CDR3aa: CASSGTEQETQYF

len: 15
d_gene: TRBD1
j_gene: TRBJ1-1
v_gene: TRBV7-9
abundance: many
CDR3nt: TGTGCCAGCAGCTTAGATCTACAGGGGGACACTGAAGCTTTCTTT
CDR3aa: CASSLDLQGDTEAFF

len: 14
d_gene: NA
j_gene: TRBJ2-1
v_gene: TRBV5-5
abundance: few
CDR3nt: TGTGCCAGCAGCTTGGAGGGGACCTACAATGAGCAGTTCTTC
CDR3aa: CASSLEGTYNEQFF

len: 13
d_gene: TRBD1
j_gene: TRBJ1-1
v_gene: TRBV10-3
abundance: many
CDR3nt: TGTGCCATCAGTGGGGGGACAGGGGCACAAGCTTTCTTT
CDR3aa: CAISGGTGAQAFF

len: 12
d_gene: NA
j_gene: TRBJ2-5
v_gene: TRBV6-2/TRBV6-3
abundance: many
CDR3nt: TGTGCCAGCAGTTACTATCAAGAGACCCAGTACTTC
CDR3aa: CASSYYQETQYF

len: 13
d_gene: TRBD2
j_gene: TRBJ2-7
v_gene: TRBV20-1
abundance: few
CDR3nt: TGCAGTGCTAGCGTAGGACTAGTCTACGAGCAGTACTTC
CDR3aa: CSASVGLVYEQYF

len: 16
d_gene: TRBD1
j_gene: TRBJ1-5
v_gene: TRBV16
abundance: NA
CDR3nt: TGTGCCAGCAGCCATATCGACAGGGCTACCAATCAGCCCCAGCATTTT
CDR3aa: CASSHIDRATNQPQHF

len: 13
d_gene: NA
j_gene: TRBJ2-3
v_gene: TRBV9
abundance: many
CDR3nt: TGTGCCAGCAGCGTAGAGGGCACAGATACGCAGTATTTT
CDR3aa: CASSVEGTDTQYF

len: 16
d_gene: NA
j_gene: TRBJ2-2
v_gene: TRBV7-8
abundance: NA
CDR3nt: TGTGCCAGCAGCCTCTGGGGGGGACAGACTACCGGGGAGCTGTTTTTT
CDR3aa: CASSLWGGQTTGELFF